This TCR beta chain was recorded in a study of CD8+ T cells in alopecia areata. Study context: Those receiving the skin were roughly 7-10-week-old female C3H/HeJ mice, whose grafts came from approximately 6-12-month-old C3H/HeJ donors with spontaneous alopecia. Findings and caveats of the study: In scalp samples, resident alphabeta T cells of normal skin are also sequenced.

Looked up from germline, CDR1 is NSHNY and CDR2 is SYGAGN. Trimming took off 3 bases at V and 1 base at J, with 6 bases between the two ends. CDR3 size: 13 residues. Pooled cells of cutaneous lymph node origin were sorted on CD4, CD8alpha, NKG2D, NKG2ACE and other markers. This clone was found a few times. Its target is not known. Germline and genes: mouse. The observed sequence ends 4 residues before the CDR3 terminus, with the missing tail filled in from the germline J gene. The sample has other DNA sequences that encode this CDR3 too. Extracted RNA was reverse transcribed into cDNA, the sequencing template. The repertoire was sequenced with immunoSEQ multiplex PCR; TCRdb's copy has only in-frame clones and lacks some. There are over 250,000 clones in the sample, none observed a single time.

This receptor was identified in a C3H/HeJ mouse with alopecia areata. This strain has MHC haplotype H2-k. The J gene is TRBJ2-4, the V gene TRBV13-1, with a possible D match to TRBD1 (6 bases). Sequenced sample: CD4+ T cells sorted from a lymph node. Here the CDR3 reads CASSGQGQNTLYF. The DNA read from the CDR3 is TGTGCCAGCAGTGGACAGGGTCAAAAC.